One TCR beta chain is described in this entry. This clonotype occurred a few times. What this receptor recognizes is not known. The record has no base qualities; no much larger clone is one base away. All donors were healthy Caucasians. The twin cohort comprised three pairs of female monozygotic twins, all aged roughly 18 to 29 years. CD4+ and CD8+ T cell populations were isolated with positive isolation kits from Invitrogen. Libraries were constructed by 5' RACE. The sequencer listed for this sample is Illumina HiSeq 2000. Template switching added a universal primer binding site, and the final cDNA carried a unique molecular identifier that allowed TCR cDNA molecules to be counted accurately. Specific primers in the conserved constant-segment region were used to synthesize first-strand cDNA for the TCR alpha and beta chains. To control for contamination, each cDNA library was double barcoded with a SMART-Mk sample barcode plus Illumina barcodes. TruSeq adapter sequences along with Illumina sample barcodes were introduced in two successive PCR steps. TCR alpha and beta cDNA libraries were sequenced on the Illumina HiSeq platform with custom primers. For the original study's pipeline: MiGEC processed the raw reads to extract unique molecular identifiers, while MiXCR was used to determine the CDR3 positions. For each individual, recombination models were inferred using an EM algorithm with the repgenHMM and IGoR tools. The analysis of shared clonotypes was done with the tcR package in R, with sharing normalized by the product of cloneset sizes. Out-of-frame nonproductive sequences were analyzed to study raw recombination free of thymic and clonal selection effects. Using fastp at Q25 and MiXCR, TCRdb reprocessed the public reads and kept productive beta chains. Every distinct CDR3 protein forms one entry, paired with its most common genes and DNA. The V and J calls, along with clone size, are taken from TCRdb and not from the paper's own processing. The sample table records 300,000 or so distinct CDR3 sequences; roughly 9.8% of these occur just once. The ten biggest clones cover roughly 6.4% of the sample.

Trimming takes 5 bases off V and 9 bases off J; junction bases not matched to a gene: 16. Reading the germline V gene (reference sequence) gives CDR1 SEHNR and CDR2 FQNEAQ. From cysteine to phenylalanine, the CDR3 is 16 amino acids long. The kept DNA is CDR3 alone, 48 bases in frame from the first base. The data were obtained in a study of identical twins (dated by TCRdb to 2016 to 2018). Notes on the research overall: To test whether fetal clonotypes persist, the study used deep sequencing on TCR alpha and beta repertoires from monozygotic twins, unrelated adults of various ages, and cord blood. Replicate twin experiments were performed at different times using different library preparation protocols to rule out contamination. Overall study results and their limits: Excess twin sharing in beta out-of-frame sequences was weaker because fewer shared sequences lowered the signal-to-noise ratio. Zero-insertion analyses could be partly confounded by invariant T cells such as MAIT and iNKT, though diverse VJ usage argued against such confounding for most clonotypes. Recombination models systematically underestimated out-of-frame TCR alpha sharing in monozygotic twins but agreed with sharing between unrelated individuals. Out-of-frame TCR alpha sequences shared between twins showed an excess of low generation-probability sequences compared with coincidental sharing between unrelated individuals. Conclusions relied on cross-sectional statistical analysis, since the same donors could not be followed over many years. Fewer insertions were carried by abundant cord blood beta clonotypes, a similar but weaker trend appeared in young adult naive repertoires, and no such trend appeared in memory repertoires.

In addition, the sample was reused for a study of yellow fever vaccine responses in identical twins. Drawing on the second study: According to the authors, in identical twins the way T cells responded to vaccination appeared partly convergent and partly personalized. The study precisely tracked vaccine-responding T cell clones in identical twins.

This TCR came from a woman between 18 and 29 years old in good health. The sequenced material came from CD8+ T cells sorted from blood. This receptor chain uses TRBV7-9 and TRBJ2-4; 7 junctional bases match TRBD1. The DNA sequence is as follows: TGTGCCAGCAGCCCTCGGACAGGTGAAGGTGCCAGCATTCAGTACTTC. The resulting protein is CASSPRTGEGASIQYF.